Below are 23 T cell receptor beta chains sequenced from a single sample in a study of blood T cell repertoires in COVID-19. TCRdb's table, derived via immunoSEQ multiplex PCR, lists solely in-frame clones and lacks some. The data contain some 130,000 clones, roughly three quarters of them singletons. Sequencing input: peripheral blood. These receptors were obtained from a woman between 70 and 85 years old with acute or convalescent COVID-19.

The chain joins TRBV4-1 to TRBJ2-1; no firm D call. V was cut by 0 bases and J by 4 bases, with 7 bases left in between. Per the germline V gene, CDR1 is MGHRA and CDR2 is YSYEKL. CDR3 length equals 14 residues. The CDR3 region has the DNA TGCGCCAGCAGCCAAGACCGTCTTTACAATGAGCAGTTCTTC. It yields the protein CASSQDRLYNEQFF.

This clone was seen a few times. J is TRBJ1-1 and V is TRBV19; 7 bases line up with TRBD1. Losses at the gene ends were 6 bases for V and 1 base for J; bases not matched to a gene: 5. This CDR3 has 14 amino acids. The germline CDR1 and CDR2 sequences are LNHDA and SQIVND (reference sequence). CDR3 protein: CASRRQGRNTEAFF. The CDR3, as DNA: TGTGCCAGTAGGAGACAGGGACGGAACACTGAAGCTTTCTTT.

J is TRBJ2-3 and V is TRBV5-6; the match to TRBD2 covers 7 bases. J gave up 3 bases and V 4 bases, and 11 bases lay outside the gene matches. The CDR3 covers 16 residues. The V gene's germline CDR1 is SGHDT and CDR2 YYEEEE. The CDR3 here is CASSVAPAGLTDTQYF. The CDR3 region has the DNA TGTGCCAGCAGCGTCGCTCCAGCGGGACTGACAGATACGCAGTATTTT.

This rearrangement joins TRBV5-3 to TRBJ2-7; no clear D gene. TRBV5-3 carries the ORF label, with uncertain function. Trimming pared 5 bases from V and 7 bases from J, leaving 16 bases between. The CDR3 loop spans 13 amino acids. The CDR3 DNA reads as TGTGCCAGAAGGCGCGGAACGACGGATGAGCAGTACTTC. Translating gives CARRRGTTDEQYF.

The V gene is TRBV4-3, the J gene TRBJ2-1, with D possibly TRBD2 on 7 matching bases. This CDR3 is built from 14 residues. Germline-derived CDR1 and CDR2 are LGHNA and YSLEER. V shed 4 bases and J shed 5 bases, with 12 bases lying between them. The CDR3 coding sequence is TGCGCCAGCAGCCGCGCGGGGGCTGACAATGAGCAGTTCTTC. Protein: CASSRAGADNEQFF.

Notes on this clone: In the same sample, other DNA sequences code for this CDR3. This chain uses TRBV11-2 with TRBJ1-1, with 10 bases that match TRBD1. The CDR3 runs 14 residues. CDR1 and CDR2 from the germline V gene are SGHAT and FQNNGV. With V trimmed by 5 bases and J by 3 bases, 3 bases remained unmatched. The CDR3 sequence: CASSPGQGYTEAFF. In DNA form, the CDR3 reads TGTGCCAGCAGCCCGGGACAGGGGTACACTGAAGCTTTCTTT.

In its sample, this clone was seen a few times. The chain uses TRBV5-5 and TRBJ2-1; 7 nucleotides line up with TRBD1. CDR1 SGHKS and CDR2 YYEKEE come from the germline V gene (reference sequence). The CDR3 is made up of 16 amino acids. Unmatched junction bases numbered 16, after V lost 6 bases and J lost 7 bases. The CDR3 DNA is TGTGCCAGCACCCCTGGCCCCGGGACAGCTATTAATGAGCAGTTCTTC. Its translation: CASTPGPGTAINEQFF. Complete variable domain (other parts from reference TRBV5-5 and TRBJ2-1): DAGVTQSPTHLIKTRGQQVTLRCSPISGHKSVSWYQQVLGQGPQFIFQYYEKEERGRGNFPDRFSARQFPNYSSELNVNALLLGDSALYLCASTPGPGTAINEQFFGPGTRLTVL.

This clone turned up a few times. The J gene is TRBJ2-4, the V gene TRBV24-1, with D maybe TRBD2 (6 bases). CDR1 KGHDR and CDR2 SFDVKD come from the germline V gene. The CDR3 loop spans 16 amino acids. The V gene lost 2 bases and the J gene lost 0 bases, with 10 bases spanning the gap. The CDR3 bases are TGTGCCACCAGTGATTCGGGAGACATAGCCAAAAACATTCAGTACTTC. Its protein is CATSDSGDIAKNIQYF.

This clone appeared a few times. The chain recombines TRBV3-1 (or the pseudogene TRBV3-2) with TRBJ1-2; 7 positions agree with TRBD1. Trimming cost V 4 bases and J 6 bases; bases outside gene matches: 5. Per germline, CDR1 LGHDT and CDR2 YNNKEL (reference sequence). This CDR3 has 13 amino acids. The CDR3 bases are TGTGCCAGCAGCCTTAGACAGGGTGATGGCTACACCTTC. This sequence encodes CASSLRQGDGYTF.

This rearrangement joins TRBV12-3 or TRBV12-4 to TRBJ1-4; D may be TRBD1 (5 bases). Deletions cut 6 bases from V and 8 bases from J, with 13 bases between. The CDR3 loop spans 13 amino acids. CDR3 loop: CASRPWAGEKLFF. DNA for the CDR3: TGTGCCAGCAGACCCTGGGCAGGGGAAAAACTGTTTTTT.

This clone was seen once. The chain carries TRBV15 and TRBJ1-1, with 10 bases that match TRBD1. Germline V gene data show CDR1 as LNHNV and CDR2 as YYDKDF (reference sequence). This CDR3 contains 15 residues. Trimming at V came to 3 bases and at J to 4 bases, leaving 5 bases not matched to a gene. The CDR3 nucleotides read TGTGCCACCAGCAGGCCCAGGACAGGGGGCACTGAAGCTTTCTTT. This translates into CATSRPRTGGTEAFF.

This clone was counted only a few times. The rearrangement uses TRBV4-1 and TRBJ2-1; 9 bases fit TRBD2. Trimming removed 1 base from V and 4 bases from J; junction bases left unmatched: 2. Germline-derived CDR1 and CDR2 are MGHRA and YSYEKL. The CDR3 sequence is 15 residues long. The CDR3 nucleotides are TGCGCCAGCAGCCAAGTAGCGGGAGCGTACAATGAGCAGTTCTTC. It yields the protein CASSQVAGAYNEQFF.

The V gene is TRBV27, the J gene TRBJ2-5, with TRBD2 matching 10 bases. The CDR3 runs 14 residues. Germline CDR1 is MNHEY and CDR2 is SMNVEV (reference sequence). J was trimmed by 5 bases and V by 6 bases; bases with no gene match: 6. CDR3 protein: CASRKRGGHETQYF. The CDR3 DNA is TGTGCCAGCAGAAAGCGGGGGGGGCACGAGACCCAGTACTTC.

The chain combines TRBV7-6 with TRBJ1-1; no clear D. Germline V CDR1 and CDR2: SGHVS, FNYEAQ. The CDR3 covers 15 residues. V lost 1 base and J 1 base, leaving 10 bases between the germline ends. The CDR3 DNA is TGTGCCAGCAGCTTAGGTGGAGGAACGAACACTGAAGCTTTCTTT. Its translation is CASSLGGGTNTEAFF. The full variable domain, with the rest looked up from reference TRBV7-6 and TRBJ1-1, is GAGVSQSPRYKVTKRGQDVALRCDPISGHVSLYWYRQALGQGPEFLTYFNYEAQQDKSGLPNDRFSAERPEGSISTLTIQRTEQRDSAMYRCASSLGGGTNTEAFFGQGTRLTVV.

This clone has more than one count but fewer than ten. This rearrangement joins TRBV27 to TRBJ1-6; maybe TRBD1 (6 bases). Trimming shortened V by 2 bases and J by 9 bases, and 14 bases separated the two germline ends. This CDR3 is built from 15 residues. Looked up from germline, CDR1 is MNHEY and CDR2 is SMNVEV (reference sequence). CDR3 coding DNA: TGTGCCAGCAGTTTACAGGGGCAGGACAGTTCACCCCTCCACTTT. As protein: CASSLQGQDSSPLHF.

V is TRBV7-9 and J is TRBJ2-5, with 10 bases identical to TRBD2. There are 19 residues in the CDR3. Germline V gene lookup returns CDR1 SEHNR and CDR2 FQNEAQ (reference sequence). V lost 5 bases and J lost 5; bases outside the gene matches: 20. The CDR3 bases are TGTGCCAGCAGCGCATCGGACAGGATGGCAGCGGGAGGGGGCGAGACCCAGTACTTC. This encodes CASSASDRMAAGGGETQYF.

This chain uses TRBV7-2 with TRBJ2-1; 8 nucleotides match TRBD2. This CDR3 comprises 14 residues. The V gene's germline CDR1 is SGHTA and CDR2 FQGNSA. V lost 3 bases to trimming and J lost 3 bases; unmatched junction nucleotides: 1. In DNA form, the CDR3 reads TGTGCCAGCAGCTTGGGACTAGACTACAATGAGCAGTTCTTC. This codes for CASSLGLDYNEQFF.

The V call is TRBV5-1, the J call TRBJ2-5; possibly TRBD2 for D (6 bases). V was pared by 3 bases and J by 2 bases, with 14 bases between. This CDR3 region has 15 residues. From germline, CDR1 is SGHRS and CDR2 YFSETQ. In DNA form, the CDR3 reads TGCGCCAGCAGCTCACGCGGGGCAGGGCAAGAGACCCAGTACTTC. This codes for CASSSRGAGQETQYF.

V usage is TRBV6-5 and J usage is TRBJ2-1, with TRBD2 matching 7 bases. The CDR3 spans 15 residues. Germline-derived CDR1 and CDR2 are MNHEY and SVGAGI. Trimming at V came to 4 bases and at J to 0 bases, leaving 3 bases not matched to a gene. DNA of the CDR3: TGTGCCAGCAGTTTTGGGGAGGGCTCCTACAATGAGCAGTTCTTC. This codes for CASSFGEGSYNEQFF.

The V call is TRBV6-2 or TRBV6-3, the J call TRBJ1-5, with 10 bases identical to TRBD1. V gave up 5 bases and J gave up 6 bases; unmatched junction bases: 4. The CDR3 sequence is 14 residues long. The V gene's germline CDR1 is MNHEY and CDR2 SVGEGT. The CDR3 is CASSRQGAGQPQHF. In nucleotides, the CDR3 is TGTGCCAGCAGTCGACAGGGGGCAGGTCAGCCCCAGCATTTT.

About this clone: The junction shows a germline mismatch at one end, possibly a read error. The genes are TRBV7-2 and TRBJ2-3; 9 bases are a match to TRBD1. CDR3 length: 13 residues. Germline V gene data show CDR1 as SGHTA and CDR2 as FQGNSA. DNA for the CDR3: TGTGCTAGCACCGGGACAGGGACAGATACGCAGTATTTT. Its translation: CASTGTGTDTQYF.

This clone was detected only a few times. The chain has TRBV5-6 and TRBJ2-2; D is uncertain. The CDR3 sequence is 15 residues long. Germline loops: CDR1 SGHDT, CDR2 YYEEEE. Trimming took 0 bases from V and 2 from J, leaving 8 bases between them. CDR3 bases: TGTGCCAGCAGCTTGGGGCCCCTTAACACCGGGGAGCTGTTTTTT. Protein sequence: CASSLGPLNTGELFF.

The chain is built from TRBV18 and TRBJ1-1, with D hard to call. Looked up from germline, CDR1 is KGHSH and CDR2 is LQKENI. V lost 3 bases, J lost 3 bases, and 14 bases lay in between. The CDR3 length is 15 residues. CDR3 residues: CASSPTSDGDTEAFF. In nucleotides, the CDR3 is TGTGCCAGCTCACCCACATCAGACGGGGACACTGAAGCTTTCTTT.